Listed below are T cell receptor beta chains from one sample, sequenced in a study of blood T cell repertoires in COVID-19. Sequenced by immunoSEQ multiplex PCR; TCRdb stores in-frame clones only, minus some. The sample holds fewer than 250,000 clones, more than 85% seen once. The sequenced sample was peripheral blood. Every receptor here comes from a man aged 55 to 69 with acute or convalescent COVID-19. The CDR3 runs from the conserved cysteine through the conserved F or W.

v_gene: TRBV7-2
CDR3aa: CASSHAREKAFF

v_gene: TRBV12-3/TRBV12-4
CDR3aa: CASSLTGLREQYF

v_gene: TRBV27
CDR3aa: CASSVGRDRGYNSPLHF

v_gene: TRBV18
CDR3aa: CASSPPRDRPLNTEAFF

v_gene: TRBV28
CDR3aa: CASSLFAPRDGYTF

v_gene: TRBV11-2
CDR3aa: CASSLRGQVGNTIYF

v_gene: TRBV21-1
CDR3aa: CASSKARVAGDTDTQYF

v_gene: TRBV28
CDR3aa: CASTGGSGNTIYF

v_gene: TRBV29-1
CDR3aa: CSVDTGTYEQYF

v_gene: TRBV7-3
CDR3aa: CASSLNRGPYEQYF

v_gene: TRBV5-1
CDR3aa: CASTYNGATEAFF

v_gene: TRBV12-3/TRBV12-4
CDR3aa: CASSRDRNIQYF

v_gene: TRBV4-2
CDR3aa: CASSPREGAGLDSPLHF

v_gene: TRBV11-2
CDR3aa: CASSVRQGAAEAFF

v_gene: TRBV9
CDR3aa: CASSPGGGPAKTQYF

v_gene: TRBV5-6
CDR3aa: CASSLSAGGADTQYF

v_gene: TRBV7-2
CDR3aa: CASSLAVRQGTEAFF

v_gene: TRBV11-1
CDR3aa: CASSPDRKETQYF

v_gene: TRBV18
CDR3aa: CASSPTRGSRAYEQYF

v_gene: TRBV4-2
CDR3aa: CASSPYLGGGSSYNEQFF

v_gene: TRBV12-5
CDR3aa: CASGFRSTAGRTDTQYF

v_gene: TRBV12-1
CDR3aa: CASSSGQISNQPQHF

v_gene: TRBV20-1
CDR3aa: CSASAAGLNEKLFF